The present TCR beta chain was sequenced within a study of T-cell memory formation after mild COVID-19. Study-level information: TCR clusters were mostly donor specific.

5'RACE primed at constant segments yielded TCR alpha and TCR beta cDNA libraries bearing sample barcodes and UMIs. MiXCR, run by TCRdb on the 5' RACE reads, gives a single entry per CDR3 protein. The table records 150,000 to 200,000 distinct CDR3 sequences, roughly 31% of them present only once. This CDR3 region has 16 residues. Germline V lookup: CDR1 SGHNT, CDR2 YENEEA. The V end lost 1 base, the J end lost 3 bases, and 13 bases lay between the germline ends. This clonotype was picked up one time. What it recognizes is unknown. Findings of the study overall: Contracting CD4+ clones sat mainly in CM and EM; CD8+ in EMRA. Contracting clones from day 15 to 85 had balanced CD4/CD8; later expanders favoured CD4+.

The sequence was obtained from an adult woman who had mild COVID-19 (a few samples of this study predate the infection). Cell type and time point are not known. This chain links TRBV11-3 with TRBJ2-1; TRBD1 is a possible D gene (6 bases). Sequenced: PBMCs or a T cell subset sorted from them (not recorded which). The CDR3 here is CASSLAGAGGYNEQFF. DNA for the CDR3: TGTGCCAGCAGCTTAGCAGGGGCAGGAGGCTACAATGAGCAGTTCTTC.